This is a list of T cell receptor beta chains from one sample in a study of radiation and T cells in renal cell carcinoma. Some clones are missing from TCRdb's copy, which holds only in-frame ones; the method was immunoSEQ multiplex PCR. The sample holds 140,000 or so clones, around nine tenths seen once. The sequences come from blood, collected from a patient whose treatment included radiotherapy and nephrectomy. These receptors originate from a woman between 45 and 60 years old with renal cell carcinoma. Each CDR3 is given with its conserved first and last residue. The D gene is left open where the match is weak.

TRBV11-1	NA	TRBJ1-1	CASSSNGDTEAFF
TRBV28	TRBD2	TRBJ2-7	CASRGGGIDEQYF
TRBV2	NA	TRBJ2-6	CASSSGTGANVLTF
TRBV7-8	NA	TRBJ1-4	CASSLRQSTNEKLFF
TRBV6-1	NA	TRBJ1-3	CASRTQGSGNTIYF
TRBV2	NA	TRBJ2-7	CASSGRLISYEQYF
TRBV6-1	TRBD1	TRBJ2-1	CASKDRDGTYNEQFF
TRBV19	NA	TRBJ1-4	CASSMNQKLFF
TRBV9	NA	TRBJ1-6	CASSLGGIGSPLHF
TRBV19	NA	TRBJ1-2	CASSLVAEGSYGYTF
TRBV30	NA	TRBJ1-6	CAWTGDYNSPLHF
TRBV6-6	NA	TRBJ2-5	CASSYSQGRETQYF
TRBV20-1	NA	TRBJ1-1	CSAGNTEAFF
TRBV7-2	TRBD1	TRBJ2-5	CASSAGTGGETQYF
TRBV4-2	NA	TRBJ2-5	CASSQVTSVQETQYF
TRBV7-7	TRBD2	TRBJ2-5	CASSLERAGGPRFQETQYF
TRBV7-8	TRBD2	TRBJ2-1	CASSHRLAGGSGEQFF
TRBV19	TRBD2	TRBJ2-5	CASHLAGYPKETQYF
TRBV7-9	TRBD1	TRBJ1-2	CASSLEGQDGYTF
TRBV10-3	NA	TRBJ2-6	CAISQGGSGANVLTF
TRBV7-2	NA	TRBJ2-5	CASSRTVRSTQETQYF
TRBV6-1	NA	TRBJ1-2	CASRVDPGYGYTF
TRBV6-1	NA	TRBJ1-5	CASSDRGNQPQHF
TRBV18	NA	TRBJ1-1	CASSPELTGTGNTEAFF
TRBV5-1	TRBD2	TRBJ2-1	CASSLVAGLYNEQFF
TRBV6-5	NA	TRBJ1-1	CASISLSGQAAFF
TRBV7-9	NA	TRBJ1-1	CASSWGLGTEAFF
TRBV19	TRBD1	TRBJ1-2	CASSDRDGYGYTF
TRBV6-1	NA	TRBJ2-5	CASMLGYQETQYF
TRBV14	NA	TRBJ1-2	CASSQVGKEYDGYTF
TRBV5-6	TRBD1	TRBJ2-1	CASSGSGTATEYNEQFF
TRBV6-1	NA	TRBJ1-1	CASRAQGMNTEAFF
TRBV13	NA	TRBJ2-1	CASSLGLLYYNEQFF
TRBV5-1	TRBD1	TRBJ2-3	CASGLGQLSADTQYF
TRBV6-5	NA	TRBJ1-2	CASSYSVGVNYGYTF
TRBV5-1	NA	TRBJ2-1	CASSYGVAGSEQFF
TRBV6-5	NA	TRBJ2-1	CASSYGGFSYNEQFF
TRBV6-1	NA	TRBJ2-7	CASSERGYEQYF
TRBV7-2	NA	TRBJ2-7	CASSNSYEQYF
TRBV2	TRBD1	TRBJ2-7	CASRRTGGREQYF
TRBV11-2	NA	TRBJ1-5	CASSSSGVNQPQHF
TRBV29-1	TRBD1	TRBJ1-2	CSVGGRGFSVGYTF
TRBV7-3	TRBD1	TRBJ1-1	CASSSTGAGTEAFF
TRBV5-1	NA	TRBJ2-3	CASSLAPRRLAAASGDTQYF
TRBV7-9	NA	TRBJ2-7	CASSLADTEQYF
TRBV6-5	NA	TRBJ1-3	CASRPRQSGNTIYF
TRBV6-5	NA	TRBJ2-1	CASSDRRRHNEQFF
TRBV5-1	NA	TRBJ1-1	CASNGQGTEAFF
TRBV4-1	TRBD2	TRBJ2-7	CASSQDSLAGDLSYEQYF
TRBV11-2	NA	TRBJ2-2	CASSLADTGELFF